This T cell receptor beta chain derives from a study of shared clonotypes between healthy human individuals (dated by TCRdb to 2019 to 2021). For the study in its entirety: A few men and two women, aged 18 to 49 years, made up the cohort. For each donor, CD4 naive and CD4 memory were each run on three plates, CD8 naive on two plates, and CD8 memory on one plate. Blood TCR repertoires of five healthy adults were deeply sequenced to estimate repertoire size and the extent of clonotype sharing between individuals. Libraries were prepared and TCR repertoires were sequenced by different laboratories using diverse techniques, in order to increase sequencing depth and limit assay-specific biases. Between about 0.8 and 9 billion PBMCs per donor were obtained by leukapheresis.

CD8 naive samples were obtained by positive selection for CCR7 among CD45RO-negative cells, yielding a CD45RA+CCR7+ population from which TemRA cells were excluded. Healthy HIV-negative adults with no recently reported acute infections or vaccinations were included as donors. Every donor was a Caucasian adult living in Nashville, Tennessee, USA. After blood collection by leukapheresis, PBMCs were isolated using Ficoll-Histopaque density gradient centrifugation and then cryopreserved in the vapor phase of liquid nitrogen. Analytical flow cytometry was used to check the purity and quantity of each magnetically sorted T cell population. Genomic DNA was isolated from each sorted fraction and quantified by UV absorbance on a Nanodrop 2000c. Notes on this clone: The antigen it recognizes is unknown. No base quality information exists; no much larger clone differs at one position.

V is trimmed back by 4 bases and J by 7 bases, and the junction contains 20 bases that no gene match accounts for. As encoded in the germline V gene (reference sequence), CDR1 is MNHEY while CDR2 is SMNVEV. The CDR3 has 20 amino acids, counting the end cysteine and phenylalanine. CDR3 DNA is the only sequence kept; it has 60 bases, read in frame from the first base. What the authors observed across the whole study: Incomplete sequencing was indicated by rarefaction of sorted-subset datasets, despite the large sequencing depth. Compared with non-shared clonotypes, the clonotypes found in all four sorted-subset donors had higher generation probabilities. Across a few donors, roughly 5.1% of naive CD4, roughly 3.8% of naive CD8, about 2.3% of memory CD4, and 0.4% to 0.45% of memory CD8 clonotypes were shared. Because the study included only a small number of donors, the genetic and exposure-history diversity represented was limited. Naive subsets generally had larger estimated clonotype richness than memory subsets. Sampling was restricted to blood, and TCR repertoires in tissues likely differ from the TCR repertoires found in blood. Based on pairwise subsampling, the degree of clonotype sharing among donors was expected to be affected by sequencing depth.

Using the deep immunoSEQ assay, multiplex PCR amplified TCR CDR3 regions from genomic DNA. Extracted genomic DNA from each cell subset was spread evenly across all wells of several immunoSEQ 96-well plates, with each plate serving as a replicate. For sorted subsets, each replicate PCR was loaded with 200 to 250 ng genomic DNA, equivalent to some 27,000 T cell genomes. The purified libraries were quantified using a Qubit 3.0 fluorometer, sized with a Bioanalyzer 2100, and then quantified again using the KAPA Library Quantification kit. Every immunoSEQ 96-well plate was sequenced on a separate single-read 150-cycle Illumina NextSeq 550 flow cell. From the authors' description of their analysis: Because only junctional sequences without quality scores were contained in the immunoSEQ output, filtering matching that applied to full-length reads could not be performed. Sequences were annotated with PyIR, a Python wrapper for IgBLAST v1.9, using IMGT germline references to assign V/J genes and CDR3. Reads were removed for weak V/J assignments (E-value above 1e-6), missing CDR3, stop codons, out-of-frame junctions, or ambiguous translated residues. V3J clonotypes were defined as sequences sharing an identical inferred V gene, J gene, and CDR3 amino acid sequence. Percentage overlap between repertoires was computed as shared unique clonotypes divided by the size of the smaller repertoire. Three approaches were used to assess repertoire richness: RTK rarefaction, the Chao1 estimator, and Recon v2.1 estimates of unobserved clonotypes. Generation probabilities for all TCRbeta clonotypes obtained by the gDNA method from several donors were computed using OLGA. The source is immuneACCESS, and TCRdb retained only in-frame sequences with V and J called. Part of the clones is not carried over; for the studies checked, unresolved V genes explain less than half of this, and the remainder is unexplained. That table gives V, J and clone size, and the DNA gave D and trimming. For this sample there are about 2.1 million clones; approximately 92% appear just once. The ten largest clones take up 1.5% to 2% of the sample.

Sequences were obtained from naive CD8+ T cells from PBMCs. The cell subset or site label for this specimen denotes: CD45RA+CCR7+. The sequence was obtained from a man between 18 and 35 years old in good health. Some clones in this sample may be carry-over from other donors' samples. The sequence joins TRBV27 to TRBJ2-2, and TRBD1 aligns with 11 junction nucleotides. The sequenced DNA is TGTGCCAGCAGTTCGACAACTAGGGTGCAGGGACAGGGGGTTGGCGGGGAGCTGTTTTTT. Protein translation: CASSSTTRVQGQGVGGELFF.